The source of this TCR beta chain is a study of shared clonotypes between healthy human individuals. Germline-derived CDR1 and CDR2 are SGHRS and YFSETQ. V was pared by 0 bases and J by 5 bases, with 8 bases between. This CDR3 is 14 amino acids long. In the original analysis: Junction-only sequences without quality scores were provided by ImmunoSEQ, so filtering was different. TCRdb keeps only in-frame clones here, not all; method: immunoSEQ multiplex PCR. Clonal size and the V and J genes are those of that table, whereas D and trimming came from the DNA. Of some 2,100,000 clones listed, 90% to 96% are singletons.

What was sequenced was naive CD4+ T cells sorted from blood. Subset described: CD45RA+ positively selected. The receptor was derived from a man between 18 and 29 years old in good health. The chain uses TRBV5-1 and TRBJ2-2; D remains unclear. CDR3 protein: CASSLESETGELFF. CDR3 DNA: TGCGCCAGCAGCTTGGAGTCAGAGACCGGGGAGCTGTTTTTT.